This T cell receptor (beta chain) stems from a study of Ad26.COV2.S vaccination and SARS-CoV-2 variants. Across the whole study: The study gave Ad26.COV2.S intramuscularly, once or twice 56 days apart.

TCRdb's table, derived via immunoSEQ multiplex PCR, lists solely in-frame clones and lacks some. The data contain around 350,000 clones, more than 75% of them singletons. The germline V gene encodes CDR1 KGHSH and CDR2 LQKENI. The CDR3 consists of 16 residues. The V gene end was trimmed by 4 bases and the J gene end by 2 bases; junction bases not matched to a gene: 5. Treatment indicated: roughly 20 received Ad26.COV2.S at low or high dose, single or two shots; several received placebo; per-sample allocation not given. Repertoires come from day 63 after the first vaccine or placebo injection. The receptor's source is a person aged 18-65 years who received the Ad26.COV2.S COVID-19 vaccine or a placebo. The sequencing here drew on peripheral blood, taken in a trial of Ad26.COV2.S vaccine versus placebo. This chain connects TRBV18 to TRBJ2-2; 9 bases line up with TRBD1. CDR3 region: CASSLETGGNTGELFF. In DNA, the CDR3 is TGTGCCAGCTCACTGGAGACAGGGGGAAACACCGGGGAGCTGTTTTTT. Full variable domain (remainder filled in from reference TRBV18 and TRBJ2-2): NAGVMQNPRHLVRRRGQEARLRCSPMKGHSHVYWYRQLPEEGLKFMVYLQKENIIDESGMPKERFSAEFPKEGPSILRIQQVVRGDSAAYFCASSLETGGNTGELFFGEGSRLTVL.